Listed here are 14 T cell receptor beta chains from one sample, sequenced in a study of blood T cell repertoires in COVID-19. Clones were read by immunoSEQ multiplex PCR, and TCRdb kept only the in-frame ones, dropping some. The repertoire holds around 450,000 clones, with roughly 91% as singletons. The sequencing sample was made of PBMCs or T cells enriched from blood (not recorded which). The receptors here all came from a man younger than 35 who had recovered from COVID-19.

The chain recombines TRBV18 with TRBJ2-1; 9 nucleotides align to TRBD1. Trimming cost V 6 bases and J 8 bases; bases outside gene matches: 8. In germline, CDR1 is KGHSH, CDR2 LQKENI. The CDR3 length is 14 residues. The CDR3 loop is CASSPGQGFHEQFF. In DNA, the CDR3 is TGTGCCAGCTCCCCGGGACAGGGTTTCCATGAGCAGTTCTTC.

The V and J genes are TRBV28 and TRBJ2-2; 7 nucleotides match TRBD2. V trimming: 8 bases; J trimming: 1 base; junction bases outside the gene matches: 10. The CDR3 covers 16 residues. Germline-derived CDR1 and CDR2 are MDHEN and SYDVKM. The CDR3 region is CASLSSSGKNTGELFF. The CDR3 nucleotides are TGTGCCAGCTTATCCTCTAGCGGAAAGAACACCGGGGAGCTGTTTTTT.

The chain has TRBV7-3 and TRBJ1-1, with D possibly TRBD1 on 6 matching bases. The CDR3 consists of 14 residues. Germline V CDR1 and CDR2: SGHTA, FQGTGA. V was trimmed by 6 bases and J by 3 bases, leaving 14 bases between them. CDR3 residues: CASSPDRSYTEAFF. CDR3 DNA: TGTGCCAGCAGTCCTGACAGGTCCTACACTGAAGCTTTCTTT. The full variable domain, rest sourced from reference TRBV7-3 and TRBJ1-1, is GAGVSQTPSNKVTEKGKYVELRCDPISGHTALYWYRQSLGQGPEFLIYFQGTGAADDSGLPNDRFFAVRPEGSVSTLKIQRTERGDSAVYLCASSPDRSYTEAFFGQGTRLTVV.

The CDR3 sequence: CASSFRQGRSEAFF. CDR3 nucleotides: TGTGCCAGCAGTTTCCGACAGGGGAGGTCTGAAGCTTTCTTT. The chain combines TRBV27 with TRBJ1-1; the match to TRBD1 covers 8 bases. CDR3 length equals 14 residues. V was pared by 3 bases and J by 6 bases, with 6 bases of the junction left unmatched. The germline V gene has CDR1 MNHEY and CDR2 SMNVEV (reference sequence).

This clone was counted only a few times. The chain links TRBV5-1 to TRBJ1-1; 7 nucleotides match TRBD1. V was clipped by 3 bases and J by 0 bases; unmatched bases: 5. The CDR3 runs to 15 residues. Germline V gene lookup returns CDR1 SGHRS and CDR2 YFSETQ. CDR3: CASSSTGTVNTEAFF. The CDR3 bases are TGCGCCAGCAGCTCGACGGGGACAGTGAACACTGAAGCTTTCTTT. The full variable domain, with the rest looked up from reference TRBV5-1 and TRBJ1-1, is KAGVTQTPRYLIKTRGQQVTLSCSPISGHRSVSWYQQTPGQGLQFLFEYFSETQRNKGNFPGRFSGRQFSNSRSEMNVSTLELGDSALYLCASSSTGTVNTEAFFGQGTRLTVV.

The CDR3 loop is CSAYPVDGYTF. Written as DNA, the CDR3 is TGCAGTGCGTATCCGGTCGATGGCTACACCTTC. The rearrangement joins TRBV20-1 to TRBJ1-2; the D is unclear. The CDR3 consists of 11 residues. V lost 6 bases and J lost 6, with 11 bases in between. The germline gives CDR1 DFQATT, CDR2 SNEGSKA (reference sequence).

The CDR3 nucleotides are TGTGCCAGCAGTTTATCAGGGGTAGGAAACACCATATATTTT. Translation: CASSLSGVGNTIYF. The V and J genes are TRBV27 and TRBJ1-3; TRBD1 is a possible D gene (5 bases). Germline-derived CDR1 and CDR2 are MNHEY and SMNVEV (reference sequence). This CDR3 is built from 14 residues. Trimming took off 0 bases at V and 4 bases at J, with 7 bases between the two ends.

This clone has only a few counts. This chain connects TRBV12-5 to TRBJ2-1, with 8 bases lining up with TRBD2. The CDR3 consists of 14 residues. J was trimmed by 8 bases and V by 5 bases; bases with no gene match: 8. The germline CDR1 and CDR2 sequences are LGHNT and FRNRAP. The CDR3: CASGPRGGAYEQFF. The DNA of the CDR3 is TGTGCTAGTGGTCCACGGGGGGGAGCGTATGAGCAGTTCTTC.

This chain connects TRBV18 to TRBJ2-3, with D possibly being TRBD1 (5 bases). Germline V gives CDR1 KGHSH, CDR2 LQKENI. This CDR3 has 15 amino acids. Trimming cost V 5 bases and J 0 bases, with 12 bases left between them. The CDR3 DNA is TGTGCCAGCTCAGCCCGACAGTCTAGCACAGATACGCAGTATTTT. It codes for CASSARQSSTDTQYF.

Of note for this clone: This may be a read error: a much more frequent sequence differs by one nucleotide. The CDR3 coding sequence is TGTGCCAGCAGCTTTACAGGGGGCACTGAAGCTTTCTTT. Amino acids: CASSFTGGTEAFF. The gene calls are TRBV7-9 and TRBJ1-1; TRBD1 agrees at 8 bases. The germline V gene encodes CDR1 SEHNR and CDR2 FQNEAQ (reference sequence). Trimming removed 3 bases from V and 4 bases from J; junction bases left unmatched: 1. The CDR3 has 13 residues. Complete variable domain (other parts from reference TRBV7-9 and TRBJ1-1): DTGVSQNPRHKITKRGQNVTFRCDPISEHNRLYWYRQTLGQGPEFLTYFQNEAQLEKSRLLSDRFSAERPKGSFSTLEIQRTEQGDSAMYLCASSFTGGTEAFFGQGTRLTVV.

The J gene is TRBJ1-5, the V gene TRBV6-5; D remains unclear. This CDR3 is 13 amino acids long. The V and J ends lost 8 bases and 0 bases respectively, with 8 bases between them. Germline V CDR1 and CDR2: MNHEY, SVGAGI. CDR3 DNA sequence: TGTGCCAGCGGGAGCTATAGCAATCAGCCCCAGCATTTT. Translated: CASGSYSNQPQHF.

The chain carries TRBV9 and TRBJ1-6; 7 bases map to TRBD1. The V and J ends lost 2 bases and 9 bases, in that order; junction bases with no gene match: 8. CDR1 and CDR2 from the germline V gene are SGDLS and YYNGEE. The CDR3 has 15 amino acids. CDR3 in amino acids: CASSVGTAASSPLHF. In DNA, the CDR3 is TGTGCCAGCAGCGTCGGGACAGCGGCATCTTCACCCCTCCACTTT.

The chain links TRBV19 to TRBJ1-1, with 7 nucleotides matching TRBD1. This CDR3 spans 12 amino acids. Germline-derived CDR1 and CDR2 are LNHDA and SQIVND (reference sequence). Germline trimming cut 7 bases from V and 7 bases from J; bases unmatched to any gene: 6. The CDR3 here is CASTRTGYEAFF. The CDR3 DNA follows: TGTGCCAGTACGAGGACAGGCTATGAAGCTTTCTTT. The full variable domain, completed using reference TRBV19 and TRBJ1-1, is DGGITQSPKYLFRKEGQNVTLSCEQNLNHDAMYWYRQDPGQGLRLIYYSQIVNDFQKGDIAEGYSVSREKKESFPLTVTSAQKNPTAFYLCASTRTGYEAFFGQGTRLTVV.

The rearrangement joins TRBV14 to TRBJ1-2; D not resolved. V lost 2 bases and J 7 bases, leaving 14 bases between the germline ends. The CDR3 runs to 14 residues. The V gene's germline CDR1 is SGHDN and CDR2 FVKESK. CDR3 region: CASSQRAVEGGYTF. The CDR3 DNA is TGTGCCAGCAGCCAAAGGGCGGTGGAGGGTGGCTACACCTTC.